These T cell receptor beta chains were read from a single sample in a study of CD8+ T cells in alopecia areata. Produced via immunoSEQ multiplex PCR; TCRdb's table is partial and in-frame only. Of over 200,000 clones listed, about 53% were seen once; the top ten hold 0.45%. The sample here was CD4+ T cells sorted from blood, taken at week 0. All receptors derive from a human donor with alopecia areata. Each CDR3 is given with its conserved first and last residue.

CDR3 protein: CSLSRTAASTDTQYF; V gene: TRBV29-1
CDR3 protein: CAWSAAARAKQYF; V gene: TRBV30
CDR3 protein: CASSYSDKWNYGYTF; V gene: TRBV6-6
CDR3 protein: CASSYAGGNTIYF; V gene: TRBV6-5
CDR3 protein: CASSIAWGRVAKNIQYF; V gene: TRBV19
CDR3 protein: CSVVAPGEKLFF; V gene: TRBV29-1
CDR3 protein: CASSPQYTDTQYF; V gene: TRBV6-4
CDR3 protein: CASSLLAGVNTGELFF; V gene: TRBV7-8
CDR3 protein: CSVGTSYSGVTDTQYF; V gene: TRBV29-1
CDR3 protein: CAWSVGMETQYF; V gene: TRBV30
CDR3 protein: CASTKGLAGYNEQFF; V gene: TRBV19
CDR3 protein: CATSRQRDDQFF; V gene: TRBV15
CDR3 protein: CAWSGQLAGGPNEQFF; V gene: TRBV30
CDR3 protein: CASSETADTQYF; V gene: TRBV2
CDR3 protein: CASRGPVGEQYF; V gene: TRBV6-1
CDR3 protein: CASSLIPRQLNTGELFF; V gene: TRBV5-4
CDR3 protein: CASSRGLEVYNEQFF; V gene: TRBV7-9
CDR3 protein: CASSLRITGTHSNQPQHF; V gene: TRBV2
CDR3 protein: CAWSVPRAGGEDEQYF; V gene: TRBV30
CDR3 protein: CASSTGTGHQETQYF; V gene: TRBV19
CDR3 protein: CASSSGRTLATNEKLFF; V gene: TRBV10-2
CDR3 protein: CAWSAREGRMSNQPQHF; V gene: TRBV30
CDR3 protein: CASSPPRDRVNYGYTF; V gene: TRBV2
CDR3 protein: CASSLNGVTEAFF; V gene: TRBV7-9
CDR3 protein: CASNHWAANTEAFF; V gene: TRBV19
CDR3 protein: CSVLSDRGRTEAFF; V gene: TRBV29-1
CDR3 protein: CASSPQITSNQPQHF; V gene: TRBV11-2
CDR3 protein: CSVVGTGLYEQYF; V gene: TRBV29-1
CDR3 protein: CASRLLGQGGTGELFF; V gene: TRBV5-4
CDR3 protein: CSVGRGRSDTQYF; V gene: TRBV29-1
CDR3 protein: CGWSIQETQYF; V gene: TRBV29-1